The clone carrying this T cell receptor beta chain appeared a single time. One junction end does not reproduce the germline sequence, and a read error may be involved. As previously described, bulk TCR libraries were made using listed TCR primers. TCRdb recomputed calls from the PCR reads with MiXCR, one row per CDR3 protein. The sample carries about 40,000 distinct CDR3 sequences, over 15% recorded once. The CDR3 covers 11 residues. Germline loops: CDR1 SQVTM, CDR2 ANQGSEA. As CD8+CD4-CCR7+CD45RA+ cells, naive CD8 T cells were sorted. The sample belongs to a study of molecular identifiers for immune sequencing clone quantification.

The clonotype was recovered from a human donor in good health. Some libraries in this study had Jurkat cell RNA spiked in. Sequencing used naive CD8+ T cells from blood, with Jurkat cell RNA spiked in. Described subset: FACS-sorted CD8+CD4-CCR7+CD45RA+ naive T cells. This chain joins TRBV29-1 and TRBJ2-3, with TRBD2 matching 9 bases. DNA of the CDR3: TGCAGCGGTGCGCTTGCGGGAGGGCTTATTTTT. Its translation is CSGALAGGLIF.